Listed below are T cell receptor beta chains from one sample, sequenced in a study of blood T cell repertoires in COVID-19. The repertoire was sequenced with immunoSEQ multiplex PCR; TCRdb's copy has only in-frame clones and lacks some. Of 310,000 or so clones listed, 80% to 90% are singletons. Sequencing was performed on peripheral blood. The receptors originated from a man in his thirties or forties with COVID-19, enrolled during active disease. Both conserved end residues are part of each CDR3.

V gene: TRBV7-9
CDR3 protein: CASSPRRTDLAGPTYEQYF

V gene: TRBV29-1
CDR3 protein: CSVARDRVGYGYTF

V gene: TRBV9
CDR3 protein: CASSAGQGAGETQYF

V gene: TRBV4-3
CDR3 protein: CASSQVPRSRYGYTF

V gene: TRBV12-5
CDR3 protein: CASGLGDSYNEQFF

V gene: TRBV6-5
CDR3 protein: CASSYPGTSGDEQFF

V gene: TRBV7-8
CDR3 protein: CASSFTDRSNQPQHF

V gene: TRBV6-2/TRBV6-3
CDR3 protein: CASSYPQGPYEQYF

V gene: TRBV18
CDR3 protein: CASSPGTGHTEAFF

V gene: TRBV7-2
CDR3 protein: CASSLRRGSSYEQYF

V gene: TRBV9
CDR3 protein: CASSVGGGTYYEQYF

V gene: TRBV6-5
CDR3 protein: CASSYSRTGGGYGYTF

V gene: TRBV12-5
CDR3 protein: CASGDQPGTGRFDEQFF

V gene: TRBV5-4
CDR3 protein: CASRWTGEGDTQYF

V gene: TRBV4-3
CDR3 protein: CASSQEGSSAHTGELFF

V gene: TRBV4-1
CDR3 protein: CASSQAGKGYGYTF

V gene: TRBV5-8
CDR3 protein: CASSSDRDPYGEQYF

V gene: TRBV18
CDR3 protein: CASSPGVSANTEAFF

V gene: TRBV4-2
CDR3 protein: CASSQERERAFF

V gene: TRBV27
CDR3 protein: CASSLRAGGRTYEQYF

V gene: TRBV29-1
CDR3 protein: CSVTPGQGDGELFF

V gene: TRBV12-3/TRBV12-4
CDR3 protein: CASRQGRLYGYTF

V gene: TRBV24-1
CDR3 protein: CATSDRGGHEQFF